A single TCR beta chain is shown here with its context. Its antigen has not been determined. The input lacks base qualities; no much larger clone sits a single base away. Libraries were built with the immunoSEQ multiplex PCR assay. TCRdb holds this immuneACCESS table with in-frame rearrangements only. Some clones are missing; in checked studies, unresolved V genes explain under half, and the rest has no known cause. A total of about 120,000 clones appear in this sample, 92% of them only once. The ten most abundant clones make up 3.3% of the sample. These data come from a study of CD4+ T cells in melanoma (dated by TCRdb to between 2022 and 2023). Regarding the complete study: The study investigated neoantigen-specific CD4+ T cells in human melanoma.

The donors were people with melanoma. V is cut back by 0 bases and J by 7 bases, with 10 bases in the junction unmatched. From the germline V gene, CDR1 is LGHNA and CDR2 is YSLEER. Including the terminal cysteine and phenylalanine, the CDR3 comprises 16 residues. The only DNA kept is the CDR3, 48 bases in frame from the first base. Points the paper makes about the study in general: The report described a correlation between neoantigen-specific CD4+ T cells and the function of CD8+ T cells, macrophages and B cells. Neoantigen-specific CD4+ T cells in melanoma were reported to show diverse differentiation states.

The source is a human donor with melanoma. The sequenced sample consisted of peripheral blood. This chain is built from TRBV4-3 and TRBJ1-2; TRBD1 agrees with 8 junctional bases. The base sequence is TGCGCCAGCAGCCAAGAATTAGGGACAGGCAGTGCTGGCTACACCTTC. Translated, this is CASSQELGTGSAGYTF.